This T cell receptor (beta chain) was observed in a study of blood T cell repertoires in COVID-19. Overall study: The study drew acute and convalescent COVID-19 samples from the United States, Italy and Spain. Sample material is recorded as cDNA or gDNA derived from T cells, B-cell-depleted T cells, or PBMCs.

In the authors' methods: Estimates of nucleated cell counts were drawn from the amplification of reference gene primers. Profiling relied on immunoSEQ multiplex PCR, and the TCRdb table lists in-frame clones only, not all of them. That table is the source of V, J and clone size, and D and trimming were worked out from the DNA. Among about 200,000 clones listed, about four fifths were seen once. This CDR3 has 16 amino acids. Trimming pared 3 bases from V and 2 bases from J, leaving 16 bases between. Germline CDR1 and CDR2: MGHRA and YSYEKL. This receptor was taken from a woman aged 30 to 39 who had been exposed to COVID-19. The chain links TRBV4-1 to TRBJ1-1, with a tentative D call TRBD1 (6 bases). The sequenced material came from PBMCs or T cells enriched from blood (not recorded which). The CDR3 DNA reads TGCGCCAGCAGCCAGGCATCCCAGGGGAAAAACACTGAAGCTTTCTTT. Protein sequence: CASSQASQGKNTEAFF.